The 13 T cell receptor beta chains below come from one sample, sequenced in a study of identical twins' blood T cells. TCRdb re-analysed the 5' RACE reads in MiXCR, keeping a single row per CDR3 protein. The table has 350,000 to 400,000 distinct CDR3 sequences, under 30% seen once. Specimen: PBMCs. The receptors shown here come from a woman aged 18-49 years in good health.

The CDR3 DNA follows: TGCAGTGCTAGAGATATAGGCAGTCTTAGCAATCAGCCCCAGCATTTT. Translated: CSARDIGSLSNQPQHF. The chain uses TRBV20-1 and TRBJ1-5; D is unresolved. CDR3 length: 16 amino acids. Trimming shortened V by 0 bases and J by 0 bases, and 12 bases separated the two germline ends. Germline V lookup: CDR1 DFQATT, CDR2 SNEGSKA (reference sequence).

This clonotype has only a few counts. The chain carries TRBV6-5 and TRBJ2-1, with TRBD2 matching over 12 bases. CDR1 and CDR2 (germline): MNHEY, SVGAGI. The CDR3 is 17 residues long. V lost 4 bases to trimming and J lost 4 bases; unmatched junction nucleotides: 8. CDR3 loop: CASSSIRTSGNYNEQFF. The CDR3 nucleotides read TGTGCCAGCAGTTCCATTCGGACTAGCGGGAATTACAATGAGCAGTTCTTC.

This clonotype was seen a few times. The chain joins TRBV20-1 to TRBJ2-2; 8 positions agree with TRBD2. There are 14 residues in the CDR3. V lost 3 bases, J lost 3 bases, and 3 bases stayed unmatched. Germline V gene lookup returns CDR1 DFQATT and CDR2 SNEGSKA (reference sequence). CDR3 sequence (DNA): TGCAGTGCTAGGGCAGCGGGGGACACCGGGGAGCTGTTTTTT. Amino acids: CSARAAGDTGELFF.

V usage is TRBV5-1 and J usage is TRBJ2-2; D ambiguous. Trimming removed 4 bases from V and 2 bases from J, with 12 bases in between. Germline V gene sequence: CDR1 SGHRS, CDR2 YFSETQ. The CDR3 length is 15 residues. The CDR3 protein is CASSITESNTGELFF. The CDR3 DNA sequence: TGCGCCAGCAGCATAACAGAGTCTAACACCGGGGAGCTGTTTTTT.

The V call is TRBV6-4, the J call TRBJ1-2, with 9 bases lining up with TRBD1. The V segment lost 3 bases and the J segment 7 bases; nucleotides outside the gene matches: 3. The CDR3 length is 13 residues. The germline V gene has CDR1 MRHNA and CDR2 SNTAGT. The CDR3 DNA follows: TGTGCCAGCAGTGAAACAGGGGGCCGTGGCTACACCTTC. It yields the protein CASSETGGRGYTF.

The table lists this clonotype with many counts. An end of the junction does not agree with germline; a read error may underlie this. This rearrangement joins TRBV12-3 or TRBV12-4 to TRBJ1-1; 9 bases map to TRBD1. This CDR3 spans 13 amino acids. CDR3 residues: CASSLQGATEAFF. The CDR3 bases are TGCGCCAGCAGCTTACAGGGGGCTACTGAAGCTTTCTTT.

About this clonotype itself: One base away lies a much larger clone, so this may be a sequencing read error. CDR3 residues: CANSLGTGGMNTEAFF. CDR3 bases: TGCGCCAACAGCTTGGGTACAGGGGGAATGAACACTGAAGCTTTCTTT. The chain carries TRBV5-1 and TRBJ1-1, with 8 bases lining up with TRBD1. Germline V gene lookup returns CDR1 SGHRS and CDR2 YFSETQ. The length of the CDR3 is 16 residues.

This clonotype was detected only a few times. CDR3 in amino acids: CASSPYFPTDTQYF. The CDR3 bases are TGTGCCAGCAGCCCGTACTTTCCCACAGATACGCAGTATTTT. The rearrangement links TRBV7-2 to TRBJ2-3; D ambiguous. The CDR3 is made up of 14 amino acids. Trimming took 5 bases from V and 2 from J, leaving 11 bases between them. Germline V gene data show CDR1 as SGHTA and CDR2 as FQGNSA.

V usage is TRBV4-3 and J usage is TRBJ1-1; TRBD1 might be the D (5 bases). CDR3 length equals 16 residues. V lost 1 base and J 0 bases, leaving 12 bases between the germline ends. The germline gives CDR1 LGHNA, CDR2 YSLEER. The CDR3 sequence is CASSQGTQILNTEAFF. In nucleotides, the CDR3 is TGCGCCAGCAGCCAAGGGACACAGATCCTGAACACTGAAGCTTTCTTT.

V gene TRBV7-9 combines with J gene TRBJ1-2; 10 bases match TRBD1. CDR1 is SEHNR and CDR2 is FQNEAQ in the germline V gene (reference sequence). V lost 5 bases, J lost 11 bases, and 14 bases stayed unmatched. The CDR3 consists of 15 residues. This CDR3 is CASSLPGQGTDSYTF. CDR3 sequence (DNA): TGTGCCAGCAGCCTCCCGGGACAGGGGACGGATAGTTACACCTTC.

This clonotype was found a few times. The chain has TRBV2 and TRBJ2-2; unclear D gene. With 7 bases removed from V and 8 bases from J, the gap between germline ends came to 8 bases. The CDR3 loop spans 11 amino acids. From germline, CDR1 is SNHLY and CDR2 FYNNEI. The chain's CDR3 is CASNPGGELFF. The CDR3 DNA reads as TGTGCCAGCAACCCTGGGGGGGAGCTGTTTTTT.

This chain links TRBV18 with TRBJ1-2, with D hard to call. This CDR3 region has 14 residues. Trimming took 0 bases from V and 5 from J, leaving 10 bases between them. Germline V gene sequence: CDR1 KGHSH, CDR2 LQKENI. Here the CDR3 DNA reads TGTGCCAGCTCACCACCGGGTCGGGTTTATGGCTACACCTTC. Its translation: CASSPPGRVYGYTF.

In this sample, this clonotype turned up a few times. A much larger clone lies one base from this, so it may be a read error. The chain combines TRBV2 with TRBJ2-5; D not certain. This CDR3 is built from 11 residues. CDR1 is SNHLY, CDR2 FYNNEI, per germline. The CDR3 reads CAGSRQETQYF. The CDR3, as DNA: TGTGCCGGCAGCCGACAAGAGACCCAGTACTTC. Full variable domain (rest looked up from reference TRBV2 and TRBJ2-5): EPEVTQTPSHQVTQMGQEVILRCVPISNHLYFYWYRQILGQKVEFLVSFYNNEISEKSEIFDDQFSVERPDGSNFTLKIRSTKLEDSAMYFCAGSRQETQYFGPGTRLLVL.